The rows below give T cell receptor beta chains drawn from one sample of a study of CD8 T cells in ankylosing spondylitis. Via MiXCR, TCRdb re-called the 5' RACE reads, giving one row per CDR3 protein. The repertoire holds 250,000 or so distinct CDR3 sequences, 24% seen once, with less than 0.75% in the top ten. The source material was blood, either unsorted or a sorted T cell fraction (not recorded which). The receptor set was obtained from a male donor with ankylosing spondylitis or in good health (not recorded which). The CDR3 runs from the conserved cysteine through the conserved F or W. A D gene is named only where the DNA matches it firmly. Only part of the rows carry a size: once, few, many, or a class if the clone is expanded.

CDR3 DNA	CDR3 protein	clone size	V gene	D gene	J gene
TGCGCCAGCAGCTTGACCGGACAGGCCTCCTACAATGAGCAGTTCTTC	CASSLTGQASYNEQFF	.	TRBV5-1	TRBD1	TRBJ2-1
TGTGCCAGCAGTTTGTACGGGGGAAAACTGTTTTTT	CASSLYGGKLFF	many	TRBV28	.	TRBJ1-4
TGTGCCACCAGCAGAGACATAGCGTCGGAGGAGCAGTACTTC	CATSRDIASEEQYF	few	TRBV15	.	TRBJ2-7
TGTGCCAGCAGCCTTTCTGGGGGGCAAAGCGGCTACACCTTC	CASSLSGGQSGYTF	many	TRBV12-3/TRBV12-4	.	TRBJ1-2
TGTGCCACCAGCAGACCCGGACTAGCGGGGAGCACAGATACGCAGTATTTT	CATSRPGLAGSTDTQYF	few	TRBV15	TRBD2	TRBJ2-3
TGTGCCAGCAGTTTAGGCACCTCTAGCTCCTACGAGCAGTACTTC	CASSLGTSSSYEQYF	.	TRBV12-3/TRBV12-4	.	TRBJ2-7
TGTGCCAGCAGCGAAGGTGTGACCGGACGGACCCAGTACTTC	CASSEGVTGRTQYF	.	TRBV7-9	.	TRBJ2-5
TGCAGTGCTATTGATTCGAGCTCCTACGAGCAGTACTTC	CSAIDSSSYEQYF	many	TRBV20-1	.	TRBJ2-7
TGTGCCAGCAGCTTAGGACTGACGGGTACGCAGTATTTT	CASSLGLTGTQYF	.	TRBV7-2	.	TRBJ2-3
TGCAGTGCTGGGGGTTCTCTGCTGGTCACAGATACGCAGTATTTT	CSAGGSLLVTDTQYF	.	TRBV20-1	.	TRBJ2-3
TGCAGTGCTAGAACCCCCCCAGTCTCCGCCGAGCAGTACTTC	CSARTPPVSAEQYF	many	TRBV20-1	.	TRBJ2-7
TGTGCCATCAGGAAGGGACAGGGGATATACGAGCAGTACTTC	CAIRKGQGIYEQYF	.	TRBV2	TRBD1	TRBJ2-7
TGCAGTGCTGGGACAGGGGGAAGAGGGGAGACCCAGTACTTC	CSAGTGGRGETQYF	few	TRBV20-1	TRBD1	TRBJ2-5
TGCAGTGCTAGAGATTACCGGGGGGACACCGGGGAGCTGTTTTTT	CSARDYRGDTGELFF	.	TRBV20-1	TRBD2	TRBJ2-2
TGTGCCAGCAGTTGGTGGGCAGGGGGTAGCACTGAAGCTTTCTTT	CASSWWAGGSTEAFF	many	TRBV6-5	TRBD1	TRBJ1-1
TGTGCCATCAGTGAGTCGCAATCTCAAGAGACCCAGTACTTC	CAISESQSQETQYF	many	TRBV10-3	.	TRBJ2-5
TGTGCCAGCAGAAGGACAGGCGGTATGGTGGAGACCCAGTACTTC	CASRRTGGMVETQYF	.	TRBV6-1	TRBD1	TRBJ2-5
TGCAGTGCTAGAAGTCTAGCGGCCTCCTACGAGCAGTACTTC	CSARSLAASYEQYF	many	TRBV20-1	TRBD2	TRBJ2-7
TGTGCCAGCAGTCCGGGACAAGCCGCCAATACGCAGTATTTT	CASSPGQAANTQYF	many	TRBV6-1	.	TRBJ2-3
TGTGCCACCAGCAGATCCACCGGGGAGCTGTTTTTT	CATSRSTGELFF	many	TRBV15	.	TRBJ2-2
TGTGCCAGCAGCTCCCGTCTAGCTGAGGGGCAGTTCTTC	CASSSRLAEGQFF	.	TRBV7-3	.	TRBJ2-1
TGTGCCAGCAGCCAAGAAGCCGGGAGCTACGAGCAGTACTTC	CASSQEAGSYEQYF	many	TRBV3-1	.	TRBJ2-7
TGTGCCAGCAGCCACGTGTTCGGGGCCACAGATACGCAGTATTTT	CASSHVFGATDTQYF	.	TRBV4-2	.	TRBJ2-3
TGCAGTGCGAAGACAGGGTTCGGAAACACCATATATTTT	CSAKTGFGNTIYF	many	TRBV20-1	TRBD1	TRBJ1-3
TGCAGTGCTAGAGATTTCGGACAGGGAGGTCACGAGCAGTACTTC	CSARDFGQGGHEQYF	.	TRBV20-1	TRBD1	TRBJ2-7
TGTGCCAGCAGCTTGGCCGGGGCTGGCACCGGGGAGCTGTTTTTT	CASSLAGAGTGELFF	.	TRBV5-4	.	TRBJ2-2
TGTGCCAGCAGCCCGGACAGCACCTTTTTTCCCCAGCATTTT	CASSPDSTFFPQHF	many	TRBV7-9	.	TRBJ1-5
TGTGCCAGCGGTACTAACTATGGCTACACCTTC	CASGTNYGYTF	many	TRBV12-3/TRBV12-4	.	TRBJ1-2
TGCAGTGCTAGGGCGGGGCCCCAAGAGACCCAGTACTTC	CSARAGPQETQYF	many	TRBV20-1	.	TRBJ2-5
TGCAGCGTGGTGCCCCCGACAGGGTCGAACAATGAGCAGTTCTTC	CSVVPPTGSNNEQFF	many	TRBV29-1	TRBD1	TRBJ2-1
TGCAGTGCTACCGGGACAGGGGCTTACAATGAGCAGTTCTTC	CSATGTGAYNEQFF	.	TRBV20-1	TRBD1	TRBJ2-1
TGTGCCAGCAGCGTTGGGGGACCGACTGCTGGGCGTATGCGATATTTT	CASSVGGPTAGRMRYF	many	TRBV9	.	TRBJ2-3
TGTGCCAGCTCGCCTTTAACGACAGGGTTCACCGGGGAGCTGTTTTTT	CASSPLTTGFTGELFF	.	TRBV18	TRBD1	TRBJ2-2
TGTGCCAGCAGTGGAGTCTTGGGACAGGGTATGAGGTGGCAGCCCCAGCATTTT	CASSGVLGQGMRWQPQHF	few	TRBV6-1	TRBD1	TRBJ1-5
TGCAGTGCCTTCACTAGTGCCCACGAGCAGTACTTC	CSAFTSAHEQYF	few	TRBV20-1	.	TRBJ2-7
TGTGCCAGCAGCCTAACTAGCGGGGGCTACGAGCAGTACTTC	CASSLTSGGYEQYF	.	TRBV12-3/TRBV12-4	TRBD2	TRBJ2-7